Sequencing of this T cell receptor beta chain was carried out in a study of T cell responses to AZD1222 COVID-19 vaccine. Whole-study results and caveats: The number of AZD1222 recipients seropositive at baseline was only 5 to 7. The donor group comprised mostly white British people and more females; the analysis possibly underestimated clonal diversity. Of spike-specific TCRs, nearly half reportedly target regions left unmutated in variants.

The method was immunoSEQ multiplex PCR; TCRdb's version includes in-frame clones alone and lacks a portion of them. The table shows over 100,000 clones, with over 75% occurring only once. The CDR3 runs to 13 residues. Deletions cut 0 bases from V and 9 bases from J, with 9 bases between. Germline values: CDR1 SGHNT, CDR2 YENEEA. Points on this clone: Its target is not known.

Specimen: peripheral blood, collected on day 0 of AZD1222 vaccination. V usage is TRBV11-3 and J usage is TRBJ2-1; D gene ambiguous. This TCR derives from an adult in good health. The CDR3, as DNA: TGTGCCAGCAGCTTAGATTTTGTCGGTGAGCAGTTCTTC. This sequence encodes CASSLDFVGEQFF. Full variable domain (rest looked up from reference TRBV11-3 and TRBJ2-1): EAGVVQSPRYKIIEKKQPVAFWCNPISGHNTLYWYLQNLGQGPELLIRYENEEAVDDSQLPKDRFSAERLKGVDSTLKIQPAELGDSAVYLCASSLDFVGEQFFGPGTRLTVL.